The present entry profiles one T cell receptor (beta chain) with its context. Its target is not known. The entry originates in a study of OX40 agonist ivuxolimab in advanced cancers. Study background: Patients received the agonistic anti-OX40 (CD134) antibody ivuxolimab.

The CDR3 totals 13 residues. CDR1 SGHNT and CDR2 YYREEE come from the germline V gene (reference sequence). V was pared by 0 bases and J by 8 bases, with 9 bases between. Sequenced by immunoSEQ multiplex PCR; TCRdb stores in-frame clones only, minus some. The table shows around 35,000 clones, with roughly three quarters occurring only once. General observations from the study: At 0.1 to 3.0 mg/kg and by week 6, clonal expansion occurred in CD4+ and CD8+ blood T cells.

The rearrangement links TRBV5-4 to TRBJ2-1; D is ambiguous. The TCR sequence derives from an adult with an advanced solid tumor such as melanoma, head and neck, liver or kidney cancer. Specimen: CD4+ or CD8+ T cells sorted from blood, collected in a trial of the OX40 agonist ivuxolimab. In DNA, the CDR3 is TGTGCCAGCAGCTTGGTAACTCGTGATGAGCAGTTCTTC. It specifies CASSLVTRDEQFF. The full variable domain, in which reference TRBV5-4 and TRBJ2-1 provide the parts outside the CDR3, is ETGVTQSPTHLIKTRGQQVTLRCSSQSGHNTVSWYQQALGQGPQFIFQYYREEENGRGNFPPRFSGLQFPNYSSELNVNALELDDSALYLCASSLVTRDEQFFGPGTRLTVL.